The next 21 T cell receptor beta chains were all read from a single sample in a study of memory CD4+ T cells and cytomegalovirus serostatus. Repertoires were generated with immunoSEQ multiplex PCR, while TCRdb's copy carries only in-frame clones and drops some. The data contain approximately 45,000 clones, roughly three quarters of them singletons. Single viable CD3+CD4+CD8-CD45RO+ cells were sorted as the memory CD4+ T cells. Sample: memory CD4+ T cells from blood. Receptors were obtained from an adult in good health and CMV-seronegative.

The J gene is TRBJ1-4, the V gene TRBV4-1, with D tentatively TRBD1 (5 bases). Trimming cost V 4 bases and J 6 bases, with 21 bases left between them. Germline V gene lookup returns CDR1 MGHRA and CDR2 YSYEKL. There are 17 residues in the CDR3. The CDR3 DNA is TGCGCCAGCAGCCGCCGGGACCTCCTCCCGTCCGATGAAAAACTGTTTTTT. It specifies CASSRRDLLPSDEKLFF.

The CDR3 DNA follows: TGTGCCAGCAGCGCGGACCAGCCTACGGGCTACACCTTC. Its translation: CASSADQPTGYTF. The chain has TRBV5-6 and TRBJ1-2, with D unresolved. This CDR3 region has 13 residues. V was clipped by 4 bases and J by 8 bases, with 15 bases between them. Germline CDR1 and CDR2: SGHDT and YYEEEE.

Here the CDR3 DNA reads TGTGCCAGCAGTGAATCGGGAGTCAGCACAGATACGCAGTATTTT. Amino acid sequence: CASSESGVSTDTQYF. The chain has TRBV25-1 and TRBJ2-3; the D gene is possibly TRBD2 (6 bases). Trimming took 1 base from V and 0 from J, leaving 8 bases between them. Looked up from germline, CDR1 is MGHDK and CDR2 is SYGVNS. The CDR3 totals 15 residues.

This clone occurred once. The chain combines TRBV18 with TRBJ2-2, with 8 bases fitting TRBD2. Germline V CDR1 and CDR2: KGHSH, LQKENI. V lost 2 bases and J lost 1; bases outside the gene matches: 3. The CDR3 is 16 amino acids. CDR3 sequence (DNA): TGTGCCAGCTCACCAGACAGCGGGAGGAACACCGGGGAGCTGTTTTTT. Its translation is CASSPDSGRNTGELFF.

V and J are TRBV6-1 and TRBJ1-6, with D perhaps TRBD1 (5 bases). With 2 bases removed from V and 0 bases from J, the gap between germline ends came to 5 bases. This CDR3 comprises 15 residues. Germline CDR1 is MNHNS and CDR2 is SASEGT. The CDR3 loop reads CASSERGSYNSPLHF. The CDR3 region has the DNA TGTGCCAGCAGTGAAAGGGGCTCCTATAATTCACCCCTCCACTTT.

Concerning this clone itself: A read error may account for a junction end that differs from germline. V and J are TRBV12-5 and TRBJ1-1, with D possibly being TRBD1 (6 bases). Germline V gene data show CDR1 as LGHNT and CDR2 as FRNRAP. This CDR3 spans 14 amino acids. CDR3 bases: TGTGCTAGTGGTCCCGGGATGGGGGCGGAGGAGCTGCTCTTT. Translated, it gives CASGPGMGAEELLF.

The chain joins TRBV4-3 to TRBJ2-3; TRBD2 matches at 7 bases. The CDR3 has 18 amino acids. From germline, CDR1 is LGHNA and CDR2 YSLEER. Unmatched junction bases numbered 13, after V lost 2 bases and J lost 2 bases. CDR3 protein: CASSQLFSRSGFTDTQYF. As DNA, the CDR3 is TGCGCCAGCAGCCAACTTTTCAGTCGTAGCGGGTTCACAGATACGCAGTATTTT.

CDR3 in DNA: TGTGCCATCTGGAATGAAAAACTGTTTTTT. Its translation: CAIWNEKLFF. The chain has TRBV10-3 and TRBJ1-4; D not resolved. The CDR3 consists of 10 residues. Looked up from germline, CDR1 is ENHRY and CDR2 is SYGVKD. The V and J ends lost 8 bases and 5 bases respectively, with 3 bases between them.

J is TRBJ1-2 and V is TRBV4-2; 7 nucleotides agree with TRBD1. The trim removed 1 base at V and 2 bases at J, leaving 7 bases unmatched. The CDR3 covers 16 residues. The germline gives CDR1 LGHNA, CDR2 YNFKEQ. The CDR3 DNA follows: TGTGCCAGCAGCCAAGCCCGGGACAGAATAAACTATGGCTACACCTTC. Translated: CASSQARDRINYGYTF.

The gene calls are TRBV29-1 and TRBJ2-7; 9 bases map to TRBD2. The CDR3 has 14 amino acids. V trimming: 6 bases; J trimming: 2 bases; junction bases outside the gene matches: 8. CDR1 SQVTM and CDR2 ANQGSEA come from the germline V gene. CDR3 nucleotides: TGCAGCGTCGGATCAGCGGGAGGCACCTACGAGCAGTACTTC. Protein: CSVGSAGGTYEQYF.

This sequence joins TRBV7-2 and TRBJ2-3; the D call may be TRBD1 or TRBD2 (5 bases each). The V end was cut by 4 bases, the J end by 9 bases, with 8 bases between. From germline, CDR1 is SGHTA and CDR2 FQGNSA. CDR3 length: 11 amino acids. The CDR3 DNA sequence: TGTGCCAGCAGCTGGGGCGGGACGCAGTATTTT. Encoded protein: CASSWGGTQYF. The full variable domain, completed using reference TRBV7-2 and TRBJ2-3, is GAGVSQSPSNKVTEKGKDVELRCDPISGHTALYWYRQSLGQGLEFLIYFQGNSAPDKSGLPSDRFSAERTGGSVSTLTIQRTQQEDSAVYLCASSWGGTQYFGPGTRLTVL.

V and J are TRBV4-2 and TRBJ1-5; D remains unclear. The CDR3 is made up of 15 amino acids. V was pared by 0 bases and J by 5 bases, with 11 bases between. CDR1 LGHNA and CDR2 YNFKEQ come from the germline V gene. The CDR3 loop is CASSQEYSGYQPQHF. Written as DNA, the CDR3 is TGTGCCAGCAGCCAAGAGTATTCCGGCTATCAGCCCCAGCATTTT.

Note on this clone: This specimen includes other DNA sequences encoding the same CDR3. J is TRBJ1-1 and V is TRBV6-5; D unclear. CDR3 size: 14 residues. V lost 2 bases and J 1 base, leaving 8 bases between the germline ends. CDR1 MNHEY and CDR2 SVGAGI come from the germline V gene. The CDR3 bases are TGTGCCAGCAGTTACGAGGGATCGAACACTGAAGCTTTCTTT. It codes for CASSYEGSNTEAFF.

On this clone itself: The same CDR3 arises from other DNA sequences in this sample as well. The rearrangement joins TRBV6-6 to TRBJ2-7; tentative D call: TRBD2 (5 bases). Trimming left V 7 bases short and J 4 bases short, with 14 bases between. The CDR3 is made up of 13 amino acids. Germline V gene lookup returns CDR1 MNHNY and CDR2 SVGAGI (reference sequence). In DNA form, the CDR3 reads TGTGCCAGCAATCGCGGGCCTAATTACGAGCAGTACTTC. As protein: CASNRGPNYEQYF.

CDR3 bases: TGCGCCAGCAGCAAAAACAGGGGGGGCTACGAGCAGTACTTC. The encoded protein is CASSKNRGGYEQYF. V is TRBV5-1 and J is TRBJ2-7; D is perhaps TRBD1 (8 bases). The germline V gene encodes CDR1 SGHRS and CDR2 YFSETQ. The length of the CDR3 is 14 residues. Trimming cost V 4 bases and J 3 bases, with 14 bases left between them.

This chain joins TRBV30 and TRBJ1-3; D gene unclear. Germline V gene sequence: CDR1 GTSNPN, CDR2 SVGIG (reference sequence). This CDR3 contains 14 residues. Trimming removed 4 bases at V and 0 bases at J, with 10 bases between. DNA for the CDR3: TGTGCCTGGAAGAGACCCGGCTCTGGAAACACCATATATTTT. It translates to CAWKRPGSGNTIYF.

CDR3 nucleotide sequence: TGTGCCAGCAGGGAGGGTTCGACAAATCAGCCCCAGCATTTT. It yields the protein CASREGSTNQPQHF. The chain links TRBV28 to TRBJ1-5; D unresolved. Germline V CDR1 and CDR2: MDHEN, SYDVKM. The CDR3 covers 14 residues. V lost 6 bases, J lost 4 bases, and 13 bases lay in between.

The rearrangement uses TRBV18 and TRBJ1-2, with D possibly TRBD1 on 5 matching bases. Trimming shortened V by 3 bases and J by 1 base, and 12 bases separated the two germline ends. Germline CDR1 is KGHSH and CDR2 is LQKENI. The CDR3 consists of 15 residues. The CDR3 sequence is CASSPRQRDNYGYTF. The CDR3 nucleotides read TGTGCCAGCTCACCGCGACAGCGCGATAACTATGGCTACACCTTC.

The V call is TRBV7-2, the J call TRBJ2-1; TRBD1 matches 9 bases. Germline values: CDR1 SGHTA, CDR2 FQGNSA. CDR3 length equals 14 residues. The J segment lost 4 bases and the V segment lost 5 bases, leaving 3 bases of the junction unmatched. The chain's CDR3 is CASSRDRDYNEQFF. For the CDR3, the DNA is TGTGCCAGCAGCCGGGACAGGGATTACAATGAGCAGTTCTTC.

The V and J genes are TRBV4-2 and TRBJ2-4; D uncertain. Germline CDR1 reads LGHNA; CDR2 reads YNFKEQ. The CDR3 is 16 residues long. The V end lost 0 bases, the J end lost 0 bases, and 9 bases lay between the germline ends. CDR3: CASSQDRDIAKNIQYF. The CDR3 DNA is TGTGCCAGCAGCCAAGACCGAGACATAGCCAAAAACATTCAGTACTTC.

The CDR3 reads CASSDEQGATGELFF. For the CDR3, the DNA is TGTGCCAGCAGTGATGAACAGGGGGCCACCGGGGAGCTGTTTTTT. This rearrangement joins TRBV2 to TRBJ2-2; 9 nucleotides agree with TRBD1. This CDR3 comprises 15 residues. Germline assignment: CDR1 SNHLY and CDR2 FYNNEI. V was pared by 3 bases and J by 4 bases, with 3 bases of the junction left unmatched. Filled out from reference TRBV2 and TRBJ2-2, the complete variable domain reads EPEVTQTPSHQVTQMGQEVILRCVPISNHLYFYWYRQILGQKVEFLVSFYNNEISEKSEIFDDQFSVERPDGSNFTLKIRSTKLEDSAMYFCASSDEQGATGELFFGEGSRLTVL.